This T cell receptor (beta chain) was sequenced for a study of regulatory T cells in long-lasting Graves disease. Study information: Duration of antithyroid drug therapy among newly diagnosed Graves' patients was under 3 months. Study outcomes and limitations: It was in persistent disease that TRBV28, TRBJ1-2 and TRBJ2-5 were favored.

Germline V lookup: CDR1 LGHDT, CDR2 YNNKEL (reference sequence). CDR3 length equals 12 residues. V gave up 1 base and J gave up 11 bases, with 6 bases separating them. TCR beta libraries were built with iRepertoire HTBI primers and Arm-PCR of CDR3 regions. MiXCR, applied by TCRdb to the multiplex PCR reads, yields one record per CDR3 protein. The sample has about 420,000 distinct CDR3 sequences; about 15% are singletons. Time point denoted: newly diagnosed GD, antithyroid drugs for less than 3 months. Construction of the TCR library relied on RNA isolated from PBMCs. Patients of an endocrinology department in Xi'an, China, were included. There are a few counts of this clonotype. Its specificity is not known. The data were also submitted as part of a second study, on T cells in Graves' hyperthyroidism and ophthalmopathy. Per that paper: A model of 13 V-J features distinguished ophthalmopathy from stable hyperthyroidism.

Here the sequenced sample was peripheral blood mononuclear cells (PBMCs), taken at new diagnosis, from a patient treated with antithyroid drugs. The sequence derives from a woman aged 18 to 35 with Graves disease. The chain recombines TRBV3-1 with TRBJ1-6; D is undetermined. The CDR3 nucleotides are TGTGCCAGCAGCCAAGGACGTCCACCCCTCCACTTT. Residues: CASSQGRPPLHF.